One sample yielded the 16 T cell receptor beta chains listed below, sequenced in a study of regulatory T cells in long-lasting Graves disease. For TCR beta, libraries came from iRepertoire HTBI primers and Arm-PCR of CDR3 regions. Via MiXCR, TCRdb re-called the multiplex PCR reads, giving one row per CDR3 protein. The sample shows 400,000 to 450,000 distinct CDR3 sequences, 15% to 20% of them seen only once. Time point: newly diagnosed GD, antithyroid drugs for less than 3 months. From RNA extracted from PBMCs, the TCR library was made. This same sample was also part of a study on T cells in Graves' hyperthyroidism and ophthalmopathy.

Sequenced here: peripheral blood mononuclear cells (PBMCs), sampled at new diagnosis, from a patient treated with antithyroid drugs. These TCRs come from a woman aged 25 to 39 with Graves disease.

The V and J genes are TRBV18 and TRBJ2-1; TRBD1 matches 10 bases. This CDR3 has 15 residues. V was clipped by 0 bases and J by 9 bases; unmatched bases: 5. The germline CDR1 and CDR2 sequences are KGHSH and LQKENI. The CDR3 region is CASSPPTGGRGEQFF. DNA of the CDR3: TGTGCCAGCTCACCACCGACAGGGGGCAGGGGTGAGCAGTTCTTC.

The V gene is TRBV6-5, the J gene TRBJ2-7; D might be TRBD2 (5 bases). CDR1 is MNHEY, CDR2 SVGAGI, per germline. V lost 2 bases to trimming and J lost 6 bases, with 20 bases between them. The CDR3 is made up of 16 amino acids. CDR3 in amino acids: CASSYRHPGILGEQYF. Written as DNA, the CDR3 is TGTGCCAGCAGTTACAGACACCCGGGGATTCTGGGCGAGCAGTACTTC.

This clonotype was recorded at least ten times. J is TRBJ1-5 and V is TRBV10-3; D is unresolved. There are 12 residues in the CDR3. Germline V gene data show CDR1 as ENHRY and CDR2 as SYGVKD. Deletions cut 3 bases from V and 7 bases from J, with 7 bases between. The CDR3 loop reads CAISDGYQPQHF. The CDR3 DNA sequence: TGTGCCATCAGTGACGGATACCAGCCCCAGCATTTT.

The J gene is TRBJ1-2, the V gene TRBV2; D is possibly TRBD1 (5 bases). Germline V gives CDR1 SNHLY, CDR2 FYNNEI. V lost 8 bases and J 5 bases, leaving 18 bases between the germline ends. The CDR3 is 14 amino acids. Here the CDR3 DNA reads TGTGCCAGCGGGGGGGGAAGTCAGCGGTATGGCTACACCTTC. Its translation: CASGGGSQRYGYTF.

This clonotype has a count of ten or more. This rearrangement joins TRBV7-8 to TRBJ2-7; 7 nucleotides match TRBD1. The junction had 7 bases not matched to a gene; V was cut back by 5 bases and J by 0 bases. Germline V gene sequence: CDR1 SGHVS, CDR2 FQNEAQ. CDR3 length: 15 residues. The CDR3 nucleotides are TGTGCCAGCAGCCTGCAGGGACAGAGCTCCTACGAGCAGTACTTC. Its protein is CASSLQGQSSYEQYF. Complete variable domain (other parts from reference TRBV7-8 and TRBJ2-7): GAGVSQSPRYKVAKRGQDVALRCDPISGHVSLFWYQQALGQGPEFLTYFQNEAQLDKSGLPSDRFFAERPEGSVSTLKIQRTQQEDSAVYLCASSLQGQSSYEQYFGPGTRLTVT.

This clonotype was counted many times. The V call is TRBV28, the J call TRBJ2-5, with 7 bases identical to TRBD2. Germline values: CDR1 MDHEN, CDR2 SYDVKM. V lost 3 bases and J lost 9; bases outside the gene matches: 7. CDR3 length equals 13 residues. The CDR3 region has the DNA TGTGCCAGCAGTTTGCCGGGGAGGGCGGCCCAGTACTTC. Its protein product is CASSLPGRAAQYF.

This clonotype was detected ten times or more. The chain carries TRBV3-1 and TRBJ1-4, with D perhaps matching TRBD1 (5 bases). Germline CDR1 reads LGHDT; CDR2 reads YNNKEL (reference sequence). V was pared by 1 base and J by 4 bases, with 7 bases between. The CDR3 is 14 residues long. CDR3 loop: CASSQGQFNEKLFF. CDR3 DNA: TGTGCCAGCAGCCAAGGACAGTTTAATGAAAAACTGTTTTTT.

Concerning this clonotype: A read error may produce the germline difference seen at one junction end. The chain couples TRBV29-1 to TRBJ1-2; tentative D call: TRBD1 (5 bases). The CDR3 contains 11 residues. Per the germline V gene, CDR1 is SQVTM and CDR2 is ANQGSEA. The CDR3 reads CSVESGTSLLF. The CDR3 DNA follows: TGCAGCGTTGAATCGGGGACCAGCCTCCTCTTC.

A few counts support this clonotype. The CDR3 is CSVGSGSSTDTQYF. The CDR3 DNA reads TGCAGCGTGGGTAGCGGGTCTAGCACAGATACGCAGTATTTT. This sequence joins TRBV29-1 and TRBJ2-3, with 7 nucleotides matching TRBD2. Germline-derived CDR1 and CDR2 are SQVTM and ANQGSEA. The CDR3 runs to 14 residues. Germline trimming cut 6 bases from V and 0 bases from J; bases unmatched to any gene: 6.

This CDR3 reads CASSQYTLGTRQPQHF. The CDR3, as DNA: TGCGCCAGCAGCCAATACACACTGGGCACCAGGCAGCCCCAGCATTTT. The V and J genes are TRBV4-1 and TRBJ1-5; D uncertain. Germline CDR1 and CDR2: MGHRA and YSYEKL. The CDR3 is 16 amino acids. The ends were cut back, 2 bases at V and 7 bases at J, with 18 bases in the middle.

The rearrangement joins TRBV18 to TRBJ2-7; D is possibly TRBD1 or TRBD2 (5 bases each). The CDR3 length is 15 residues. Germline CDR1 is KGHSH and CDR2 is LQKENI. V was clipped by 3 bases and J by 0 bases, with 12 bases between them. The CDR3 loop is CASSPLRDGSYEQYF. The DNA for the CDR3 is TGTGCCAGCTCACCGCTCCGGGACGGCTCCTACGAGCAGTACTTC.

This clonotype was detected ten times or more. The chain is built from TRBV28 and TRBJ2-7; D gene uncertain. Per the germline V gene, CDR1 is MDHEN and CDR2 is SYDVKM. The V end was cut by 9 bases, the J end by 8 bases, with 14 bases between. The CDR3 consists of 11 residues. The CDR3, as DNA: TGTGCCAGTTCGGACCTCTGGCAGCAGTACTTC. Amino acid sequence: CASSDLWQQYF.

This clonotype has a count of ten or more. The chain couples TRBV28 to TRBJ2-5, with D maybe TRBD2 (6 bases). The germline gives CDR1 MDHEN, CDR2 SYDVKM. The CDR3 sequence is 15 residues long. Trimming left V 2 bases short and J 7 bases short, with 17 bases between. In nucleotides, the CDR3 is TGTGCCAGCAGTTTAAGGGGACTTCTGGGTGGGACCCAGTACTTC. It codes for CASSLRGLLGGTQYF.

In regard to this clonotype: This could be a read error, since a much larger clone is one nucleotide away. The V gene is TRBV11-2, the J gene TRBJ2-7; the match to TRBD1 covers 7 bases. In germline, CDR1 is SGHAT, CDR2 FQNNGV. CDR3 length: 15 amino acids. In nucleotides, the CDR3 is TGTGCCAGCAGCACCGCCAGGGGGAAAACCTACGAGCGGTACTTC. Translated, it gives CASSTARGKTYERYF.

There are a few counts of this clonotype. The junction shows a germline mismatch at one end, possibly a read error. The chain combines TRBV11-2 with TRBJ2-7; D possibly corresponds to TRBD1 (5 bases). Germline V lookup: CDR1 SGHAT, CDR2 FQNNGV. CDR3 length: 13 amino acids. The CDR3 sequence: CASSSPGRYEQYF. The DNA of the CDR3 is TGCGCCAGCAGCTCCCCAGGGCGCTACGAGCAGTACTTC. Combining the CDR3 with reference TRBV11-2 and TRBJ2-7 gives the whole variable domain EAGVAQSPRYKIIEKRQSVAFWCNPISGHATLYWYQQILGQGPKLLIQFQNNGVVDDSQLPKDRFSAERLKGVDSTLKIQPAKLEDSAVYLCASSSPGRYEQYFGPGTRLTVT.

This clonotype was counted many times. The CDR3 bases are TGTGCCTGGAGCTACTACCTAACAGGAGGCAATGAAAAACTGTTTTTT. Translation: CAWSYYLTGGNEKLFF. The chain employs TRBV30 and TRBJ1-4, with D tentatively TRBD1 (5 bases). V was clipped by 3 bases and J by 5 bases, with 19 bases between them. The CDR3 is made up of 16 amino acids. Per the germline V gene, CDR1 is GTSNPN and CDR2 is SVGIG (reference sequence).